This T cell receptor (beta chain) was sequenced in a study of CD8+ T cells in alopecia areata. Study context: It was oral tofacitinib, at 5 to 10 mg twice daily, that treated patients received. General study findings and limits: Higher clonality and more expanded CD8+ clones appeared in lesional than normal scalp. On tofacitinib, scalp and blood still held many of the expanded lesional clones.

J lost 4 bases, V lost 4 bases, and 12 bases had no gene match. CDR1 is SGDLS, CDR2 YYNGEE, per germline. This CDR3 is built from 16 residues. Treatment given: oral pan-JAK inhibitor, 5-10 mg twice daily. A note on this clone: Its matching antigen is unknown.

In each case, RNA was isolated and then reverse transcribed into cDNA as the sequencing template. TCRdb keeps only in-frame clones here, not all; method: immunoSEQ multiplex PCR. This table has 150,000 or so clones, 58% appearing once. The chain combines TRBV9 with TRBJ2-5; 8 nucleotides line up with TRBD2. The sequencing here drew on CD4+ T cells sorted from blood, taken between weeks 55 and 65, from a patient treated with tofacitinib. The TCR comes from a human donor with alopecia areata. The chain's CDR3 is CASSTRKAGAVETQYF. CDR3 DNA: TGTGCCAGCAGCACCAGAAAAGCGGGGGCGGTAGAGACCCAGTACTTC.